Shown below are 26 T cell receptor beta chains from a single sample sequenced in a study of human T cells and chemical hapten exposure. TCRdb fed the RACE reads into MiXCR, producing one record per CDR3 protein. The sample has approximately 260,000 distinct CDR3 sequences, approximately 8% seen once. As for time point: pre-sensitization, week 0. Treatment described: therapeutic diphenylcyclopropenone sensitization with weekly scalp DPC. The sequencing used whole blood, collected in connection with sensitization to the hapten diphenylcyclopropenone (DPC). These receptors were obtained from a man in his late teens or twenties with alopecia areata. Some clones in this sample may be carry-over from other donors' samples.

This clonotype was counted a few times. The chain employs TRBV12-3 or TRBV12-4 and TRBJ2-1; D is possibly TRBD2 (6 bases). Trimming shortened V by 6 bases and J by 0 bases, and 15 bases separated the two germline ends. CDR3 size: 16 residues. This CDR3 reads CASSPAEGSSYNEQFF. In DNA form, the CDR3 reads TGTGCCAGCAGCCCAGCGGAGGGGAGCTCCTACAATGAGCAGTTCTTC.

This clonotype was seen a few times. The rearrangement links TRBV6-2 or TRBV6-3 to TRBJ2-4; TRBD1 matches at 7 bases. The CDR3 covers 19 residues. Germline CDR1 and CDR2: MNHEY and SVGEGT. With 5 bases clipped from V and 0 bases from J, the junction kept 16 bases outside the gene matches. CDR3 protein: CASSRLAPGTVLAKNIQYF. Here the CDR3 DNA reads TGTGCCAGCAGTCGCCTCGCCCCAGGGACAGTTCTAGCCAAAAACATTCAGTACTTC.

This clonotype was detected a few times. The V and J genes are TRBV20-1 and TRBJ1-5; the D is unclear. The germline V gene encodes CDR1 DFQATT and CDR2 SNEGSKA (reference sequence). This CDR3 is 15 amino acids long. The ends were cut back, 5 bases at V and 0 bases at J, with 14 bases in the middle. The CDR3 spells CSASSADYSNQPQHF. As DNA, the CDR3 is TGCAGTGCTTCCTCCGCGGACTATAGCAATCAGCCCCAGCATTTT.

There are many counts of this clonotype. The rearrangement joins TRBV7-2 to TRBJ2-3, with a weak D call TRBD2 (6 bases). CDR3 length: 14 residues. The V gene's germline CDR1 is SGHTA and CDR2 FQGNSA. The germline V and J ends were trimmed by 0 bases and 2 bases, with 6 bases remaining between them. DNA of the CDR3: TGTGCCAGCAGCTTAGCGGACTACACAGATACGCAGTATTTT. Its translation is CASSLADYTDTQYF.

This clonotype came up many times. The chain links TRBV25-1 to TRBJ2-7; tentative D call: TRBD1 (6 bases). Per the germline V gene, CDR1 is MGHDK and CDR2 is SYGVNS. This CDR3 is 14 amino acids long. V lost 1 base to trimming and J lost 3 bases, with 10 bases between them. CDR3 loop: CASSEWGTSYEQYF. The CDR3 DNA follows: TGTGCCAGCAGTGAATGGGGGACAAGCTACGAGCAGTACTTC.

The chain links TRBV10-3 to TRBJ1-6; D may be TRBD1 (6 bases). V dropped 10 bases and J dropped 7 bases, with 11 bases sitting between them. Germline loops: CDR1 ENHRY, CDR2 SYGVKD. The CDR3 totals 12 residues. The CDR3 spells CATRTVNSPLHF. CDR3 in DNA: TGTGCCACCCGGACAGTGAATTCACCCCTCCACTTT.

The table lists this clonotype with a few counts. CDR3 in DNA: TGTGCCAGCACCCAGCGTCAGTTCTCTGGGGCCAACGTCCTGACTTTC. Its protein product is CASTQRQFSGANVLTF. The chain recombines TRBV27 with TRBJ2-6, with no clear D. V lost 7 bases and J lost 0, with 13 bases in between. The germline gives CDR1 MNHEY, CDR2 SMNVEV (reference sequence). CDR3 size: 16 residues.

This chain connects TRBV12-3 or TRBV12-4 to TRBJ1-1, with D possibly being TRBD1 (6 bases). The V and J ends lost 3 bases and 5 bases respectively, with 10 bases between them. CDR3 length equals 13 residues. This chain's CDR3 is CASSFTGITEAFF. The CDR3 coding sequence is TGTGCCAGCAGTTTTACAGGGATTACTGAAGCTTTCTTT.

The sample holds a few counts of this clonotype. V usage is TRBV4-1 and J usage is TRBJ2-6, with D perhaps TRBD1 (5 bases). The CDR3 has 17 residues. CDR1 MGHRA and CDR2 YSYEKL come from the germline V gene. V was pared by 1 base and J by 2 bases, with 12 bases between. CDR3 DNA sequence: TGCGCCAGCAGCCAAGCGGGCAGGGTAACTGGGGCCAACGTCCTGACTTTC. Its translation: CASSQAGRVTGANVLTF.

V usage is TRBV15 and J usage is TRBJ1-4; D is undetermined. V shed 4 bases and J shed 4 bases, with 10 bases lying between them. The germline CDR1 and CDR2 sequences are LNHNV and YYDKDF (reference sequence). This CDR3 has 14 amino acids. The CDR3, as DNA: TGTGCCACCAGCATAGGACGGAGTAATGAAAAACTGTTTTTT. As protein: CATSIGRSNEKLFF.

At least ten counts were recorded for this clonotype. The chain employs TRBV11-2 and TRBJ1-1; TRBD1 might be the D (5 bases). The CDR3 runs 14 residues. Per germline, CDR1 SGHAT and CDR2 FQNNGV. V lost 4 bases, J lost 0 bases, and 9 bases lay in between. DNA of the CDR3: TGTGCCAGCAGCTCGACAGTTATGAACACTGAAGCTTTCTTT. This sequence encodes CASSSTVMNTEAFF.

The table lists this clonotype with many counts. This chain links TRBV10-3 with TRBJ1-5, with D unclear. With 4 bases removed from V and 0 bases from J, the gap between germline ends came to 7 bases. Germline V gene sequence: CDR1 ENHRY, CDR2 SYGVKD. This CDR3 has 14 residues. CDR3 loop: CAISGHLSNQPQHF. DNA for the CDR3: TGTGCCATCAGTGGACACCTTAGCAATCAGCCCCAGCATTTT.

In its sample, this clonotype was seen a few times. This sequence joins TRBV5-1 and TRBJ2-2; D might be TRBD2 (5 bases). CDR3 length: 15 residues. Germline V CDR1 and CDR2: SGHRS, YFSETQ. Trimming pared 1 base from V and 0 bases from J, leaving 7 bases between. CDR3 residues: CASSLLLANTGELFF. The CDR3 DNA follows: TGCGCCAGCAGCTTGTTACTAGCGAACACCGGGGAGCTGTTTTTT.

The chain combines TRBV9 with TRBJ2-7; 9 nucleotides line up with TRBD1. With V trimmed by 0 bases and J by 6 bases, 7 bases remained unmatched. The CDR3 has 15 residues. Germline values: CDR1 SGDLS, CDR2 YYNGEE. DNA for the CDR3: TGTGCCAGCAGCGTAGTTGGGACAGGGCTAGGCGAGCAGTACTTC. Amino acid sequence: CASSVVGTGLGEQYF.

This clonotype was seen a few times. The CDR3 reads CASSFLGLKGETQYF. In nucleotides, the CDR3 is TGTGCCAGCAGTTTTCTGGGACTAAAGGGAGAGACCCAGTACTTC. V and J are TRBV12-3 or TRBV12-4 and TRBJ2-5; 7 bases fit TRBD2. The CDR3 consists of 15 residues. Trimming at V came to 3 bases and at J to 4 bases, leaving 8 bases not matched to a gene.

The gene calls are TRBV7-2 and TRBJ2-7; 8 nucleotides align to TRBD1. CDR1 SGHTA and CDR2 FQGNSA come from the germline V gene. V shed 2 bases and J 2 bases; nucleotides not matched to a gene: 5. The CDR3 runs to 15 residues. The CDR3 bases are TGTGCCAGCAGCTTACAGGACAGGGCCCCCTACGAGCAGTACTTC. This translates into CASSLQDRAPYEQYF.

This chain connects TRBV28 to TRBJ2-7; D gene unclear. CDR3 length: 12 amino acids. V was shortened by 5 bases and J by 7 bases, with 12 bases between the two germline ends. In germline, CDR1 is MDHEN, CDR2 SYDVKM. The DNA of the CDR3 is TGTGCCAGCAGTAAACCGTGGGCGGAGCAGTACTTC. It specifies CASSKPWAEQYF.

In its sample, this clonotype was seen many times. The chain has TRBV9 and TRBJ1-2; no reliable D call. The CDR3 loop spans 15 amino acids. CDR1 SGDLS and CDR2 YYNGEE come from the germline V gene. V was shortened by 1 base and J by 8 bases, with 18 bases between the two germline ends. CDR3 in amino acids: CASSVSTGLSEGYTF. The CDR3 DNA is TGTGCCAGCAGCGTAAGCACGGGGTTGAGTGAAGGCTACACCTTC. The complete variable domain, with remaining parts taken from reference TRBV9 and TRBJ1-2, reads DSGVTQTPKHLITATGQRVTLRCSPRSGDLSVYWYQQSLDQGLQFLIQYYNGEERAKGNILERFSAQQFPDLHSELNLSSLELGDSALYFCASSVSTGLSEGYTFGSGTRLTVV.

V usage is TRBV3-1 and J usage is TRBJ1-6; D is uncertain. Germline CDR1 and CDR2: LGHDT and YNNKEL (reference sequence). The ends were cut back, 1 base at V and 7 bases at J, with 17 bases in the middle. This CDR3 spans 17 amino acids. This CDR3 is CASSQVRRGFENSPLHF. CDR3 nucleotides: TGTGCCAGCAGCCAAGTACGACGGGGTTTTGAGAATTCACCCCTCCACTTT. Combining the CDR3 with reference TRBV3-1 and TRBJ1-6 gives the whole variable domain DTAVSQTPKYLVTQMGNDKSIKCEQNLGHDTMYWYKQDSKKFLKIMFSYNNKELIINETVPNRFSPKSPDKAHLNLHINSLELGDSAVYFCASSQVRRGFENSPLHFGNGTRLTVT.

This clonotype occurred a few times. The chain carries TRBV4-1 and TRBJ2-7, with a tentative D call TRBD1 (6 bases). Germline CDR1 reads MGHRA; CDR2 reads YSYEKL. This CDR3 has 18 residues. With 2 bases removed from V and 5 bases from J, the gap between germline ends came to 25 bases. The CDR3 spells CASSQLLPGQLRTHEQYF. CDR3 in DNA: TGCGCCAGCAGCCAATTATTACCGGGACAACTCAGGACCCACGAGCAGTACTTC.

This clonotype appeared a few times. The chain carries TRBV20-1 and TRBJ2-2; no firm D call. V lost 3 bases, J lost 6 bases, and 17 bases lay in between. This CDR3 has 15 residues. Germline V gene sequence: CDR1 DFQATT, CDR2 SNEGSKA (reference sequence). The CDR3 reads CSASPTAYTPGELFF. DNA for the CDR3: TGCAGTGCTAGCCCCACAGCCTATACACCCGGGGAGCTGTTTTTT.

The CDR3 protein is CASSLPGKGNSPLHF. The CDR3 DNA is TGTGCCAGCAGCTTACCAGGGAAAGGAAATTCACCCCTCCACTTT. This rearrangement joins TRBV7-9 to TRBJ1-6; weak D call: TRBD1 (5 bases). The CDR3 length is 15 residues. V gave up 2 bases and J gave up 7 bases, with 12 bases separating them. Germline V gene lookup returns CDR1 SEHNR and CDR2 FQNEAQ (reference sequence).

The chain uses TRBV18 and TRBJ1-2; a weak D match, TRBD1 (5 bases). The length of the CDR3 is 12 residues. The germline V gene encodes CDR1 KGHSH and CDR2 LQKENI. Between the trimmed V and J ends, which lost 6 bases and 7 bases, there was a span of 12 bases. The CDR3 sequence is CASSYGASGYTF. CDR3 nucleotide sequence: TGTGCCAGCTCTTATGGGGCGAGTGGCTACACCTTC. The full variable domain, with the rest looked up from reference TRBV18 and TRBJ1-2, is NAGVMQNPRHLVRRRGQEARLRCSPMKGHSHVYWYRQLPEEGLKFMVYLQKENIIDESGMPKERFSAEFPKEGPSILRIQQVVRGDSAAYFCASSYGASGYTFGSGTRLTVV.

The chain joins TRBV5-1 to TRBJ2-3; D might be TRBD2 (5 bases). V was shortened by 3 bases and J by 2 bases, with 19 bases between the two germline ends. The CDR3 runs to 17 residues. Germline CDR1 is SGHRS and CDR2 is YFSETQ. In DNA form, the CDR3 reads TGCGCCAGCAGCTCTGGCTTAAGGACTGGCCCCACAGATACGCAGTATTTT. It specifies CASSSGLRTGPTDTQYF.

This clonotype was seen many times. The chain couples TRBV20-1 to TRBJ2-7; D may correspond to TRBD1 or TRBD2 (5 bases each). V was cut by 0 bases and J by 5 bases, with 17 bases left in between. Germline V gene data show CDR1 as DFQATT and CDR2 as SNEGSKA (reference sequence). The CDR3 covers 15 residues. The CDR3 DNA reads TGCAGTGCTAGAGATGCCGGGACCGATTATAACGAGCAGTACTTC. This encodes CSARDAGTDYNEQYF.

The chain employs TRBV5-1 and TRBJ1-1; 8 nucleotides line up with TRBD1. V trimming: 4 bases; J trimming: 4 bases; junction bases outside the gene matches: 6. CDR1 SGHRS and CDR2 YFSETQ come from the germline V gene. The CDR3 covers 14 residues. The CDR3 DNA follows: TGCGCCAGCAGCATACGGACAGGGAGCACTGAAGCTTTCTTT. It translates to CASSIRTGSTEAFF. Complete variable domain (other parts from reference TRBV5-1 and TRBJ1-1): KAGVTQTPRYLIKTRGQQVTLSCSPISGHRSVSWYQQTPGQGLQFLFEYFSETQRNKGNFPGRFSGRQFSNSRSEMNVSTLELGDSALYLCASSIRTGSTEAFFGQGTRLTVV.